This paragraph covers one T cell receptor beta chain sequence. V lost 1 base, J lost 6 bases, and 13 bases lay in between. The germline V gene has CDR1 LGHDT and CDR2 YNNKEL (reference sequence). This CDR3 spans 14 amino acids. The data belong to a study of blood T cell repertoires in COVID-19. Profiling relied on immunoSEQ multiplex PCR, and the TCRdb table lists in-frame clones only, not all of them. The sample yields 200,000 to 250,000 clones, over 75% seen once. This chain joins TRBV3-1 (or the pseudogene TRBV3-2) and TRBJ2-7; D uncertain. Material for sequencing was peripheral blood. This clonotype was sampled from a man aged 45 to 65 with acute or convalescent COVID-19. Written as DNA, the CDR3 is TGTGCCAGCAGCCAAGGAGCAGGCCCGCGCGAGCAGTACTTC. This gives the protein CASSQGAGPREQYF.